The entry below describes one T cell receptor beta chain. The junction departs from germline at one end; a sequencing error may be responsible. This specimen comes from a study of brain metastases from non-small cell lung cancer. This CDR3 comprises 16 residues. Germline values: CDR1 LNHDA, CDR2 SQIVND (reference sequence). Clones were read by immunoSEQ multiplex PCR, and TCRdb kept only the in-frame ones, dropping some. The data show more than 650 clones, with roughly 83% seen just once and roughly 8.5% held by the top ten. This chain connects TRBV19 to TRBJ2-2, with TRBD2 as a possible D gene (6 bases). The material sequenced was tumor-adjacent normal tissue. This clonotype originated in a donor over 35 with non-small cell lung cancer. CDR3 nucleotides: TGTGCTAGTAGTCCTAGCGTTATAGGTGTGGCTGGGGAGCTGTTTTTT. Protein product: CASSPSVIGVAGELFF.